The clone carrying this TCR beta chain was detected once. Pooling covered second doses at about 4 or about 12 weeks. This entry belongs to a study of T cell responses to AZD1222 COVID-19 vaccine. This table comes from immunoSEQ multiplex PCR, and its TCRdb copy is limited to in-frame clones, with some not included. The sample consists of about 94,000 clones, around 85% of them appearing once. The clonotype was recovered from an adult who received the AZD1222 COVID-19 vaccine. Sequences were derived from peripheral blood, sampled 28 days after the second AZD1222 dose.

The CDR3: CSALGENTDTQYF. The DNA for the CDR3 is TGCAGCGCCCTTGGGGAAAACACAGATACGCAGTATTTT. The chain employs TRBV29-1 and TRBJ2-3; D not certain. Trimming removed 7 bases at V and 2 bases at J, with 13 bases between. Germline-derived CDR1 and CDR2 are SQVTM and ANQGSEA. This CDR3 contains 13 residues.